The clone carrying this T cell receptor beta chain has a count of ten or more. The sample comes from a study of blood T cell repertoires in COVID-19. Study details: The United States, Italy and Spain supplied acute and convalescent COVID-19 samples. T cells, B-cell-depleted T cells, or PBMCs supplied cDNA or gDNA.

This CDR3 region has 13 residues. CDR1 is LNHDA and CDR2 is SQIVND in the germline V gene (reference sequence). V was clipped by 3 bases and J by 4 bases, with 9 bases between them. Per the original methods: Estimates of nucleated cell counts were drawn from the amplification of reference gene primers. This table comes from immunoSEQ multiplex PCR, and its TCRdb copy is limited to in-frame clones, with some not included. D and trimming come from the DNA, and the V and J calls and clone size come from that table. The table has some 180,000 clones, about 88% seen once. The clonotype was recovered from a man in his forties or fifties with active or convalescent COVID-19. Specimen: peripheral blood. The gene calls are TRBV19 and TRBJ1-1; D perhaps matches TRBD1 (5 bases). The CDR3 loop is CASSMAGGTEAFF. The CDR3 bases are TGTGCCAGTAGTATGGCGGGGGGCACTGAAGCTTTCTTT.